This record looks at one TCR beta chain sequence and its context. These data come from a study of shared clonotypes between healthy human individuals. Generated by immunoSEQ multiplex PCR, the TCRdb table keeps only in-frame clones and is missing some. The data show around 320,000 clones, more than 75% seen once. The CDR3 runs 13 residues. Per the germline V gene, CDR1 is MNHEY and CDR2 is SVGAGI. Trimming took 8 bases from V and 1 from J; bases not matched to a gene: 3. The clonotype comes from a man aged 18 to 30 in good health. Specimen: memory CD8+ T cells sorted from blood. Documented subset: CD45RO+ cells pooled with CCR7-negative TemRA cells. V gene TRBV6-5 combines with J gene TRBJ2-7, with 9 bases identical to TRBD1. The DNA for the CDR3 is TGTGCCAGCGGACAGGGGTTTTCCTACGAGCAGTACTTC. It specifies CASGQGFSYEQYF.